These T cell receptor beta chains were read from a single sample in a study of shared clonotypes between healthy human individuals. Sequencing used immunoSEQ multiplex PCR; TCRdb keeps in-frame clones, though not all of them. The repertoire holds 550,000 to 750,000 clones, with over 95% as singletons. Sequenced: naive CD8+ T cells sorted from blood. Receptors originate from a woman aged 30 to 39 in good health. Each CDR3 is given with its conserved first and last residue. The order of the fields is CDR3 DNA, CDR3 protein, clone size, D gene, V gene, J gene. A D gene is named only where the DNA matches it firmly. Clone size appears in some rows only: once, few, many, or a class for an expanded clone.

CDR3 DNA: TGTGCCAGCAGTTTGACAGGGTCTTACAATGAGCAGTTCTTC
CDR3 protein: CASSLTGSYNEQFF
clone size: .
D gene: TRBD1
V gene: TRBV28
J gene: TRBJ2-1

CDR3 DNA: TGTGCCAGCACCCCCGGGACTAGCGGGAGGAATGAGCAGTTCTTC
CDR3 protein: CASTPGTSGRNEQFF
clone size: .
D gene: TRBD2
V gene: TRBV27
J gene: TRBJ2-1

CDR3 DNA: TGTGCCAGCAGCTTTGGGGACAGCTCCTACGAGCAGTACTTC
CDR3 protein: CASSFGDSSYEQYF
clone size: .
D gene: TRBD1
V gene: TRBV5-4
J gene: TRBJ2-7

CDR3 DNA: TGTGCCAGCAGTTTCCGCCGGAATAGCAATCAGCCCCAGCATTTT
CDR3 protein: CASSFRRNSNQPQHF
clone size: .
D gene: .
V gene: TRBV28
J gene: TRBJ1-5

CDR3 DNA: TGTGCCAGCAGTTCCCTCGGGACTTCATACGAGCAGTACTTC
CDR3 protein: CASSSLGTSYEQYF
clone size: .
D gene: .
V gene: TRBV28
J gene: TRBJ2-7

CDR3 DNA: TGTGCCAGCAGTGAAGCAGGGATGGCAAATCAGCCCCAGCATTTT
CDR3 protein: CASSEAGMANQPQHF
clone size: .
D gene: .
V gene: TRBV2
J gene: TRBJ1-5

CDR3 DNA: TGTGCCAGCAGTTTATCAGCAGGGTCCGGCGAAGCTTTCTTT
CDR3 protein: CASSLSAGSGEAFF
clone size: .
D gene: .
V gene: TRBV27
J gene: TRBJ1-1

CDR3 DNA: TGTGCCAGCGGGACCTCCCTCAATGAGCAGTTCTTC
CDR3 protein: CASGTSLNEQFF
clone size: .
D gene: .
V gene: TRBV27
J gene: TRBJ2-1

CDR3 DNA: TGTGCCATCAACCGAGCGGGGGGCGCGGGGACTGAAGCTTTCTTT
CDR3 protein: CAINRAGGAGTEAFF
clone size: .
D gene: .
V gene: TRBV10-3
J gene: TRBJ1-1

CDR3 DNA: TGTGCCAGCAGTACATACGGACAGATAAAAGACACCGGGGAGCTGTTTTTT
CDR3 protein: CASSTYGQIKDTGELFF
clone size: .
D gene: .
V gene: TRBV7-9
J gene: TRBJ2-2

CDR3 DNA: TGCGCCAGCAGCCTGGGAGTGAACACTGAAGCTTTCTTT
CDR3 protein: CASSLGVNTEAFF
clone size: .
D gene: .
V gene: TRBV10-2
J gene: TRBJ1-1

CDR3 DNA: TGTGCCTGGAGTGTACAAGCGGGAGGGCCAGGTGAGCAGTTCTTC
CDR3 protein: CAWSVQAGGPGEQFF
clone size: .
D gene: TRBD2
V gene: TRBV30
J gene: TRBJ2-1

CDR3 DNA: TGTGCCAGCAGTGAGAGACAACGACAGTTTACCTACGAGCAGTACTTC
CDR3 protein: CASSERQRQFTYEQYF
clone size: .
D gene: .
V gene: TRBV6-1
J gene: TRBJ2-7

CDR3 DNA: TGTGCCAGCAGCATAATCACTAGTTACAATGAGCAGTTCTTC
CDR3 protein: CASSIITSYNEQFF
clone size: .
D gene: .
V gene: TRBV7-9
J gene: TRBJ2-1

CDR3 DNA: TGTGCCAGCAGTTTGTGGGGCTGGAACACTGAAGCTTTCTTT
CDR3 protein: CASSLWGWNTEAFF
clone size: .
D gene: .
V gene: TRBV5-6
J gene: TRBJ1-1

CDR3 DNA: TGTGCCAGCAGGTCGGGAGGGTCACCCCTCCACTTT
CDR3 protein: CASRSGGSPLHF
clone size: .
D gene: .
V gene: TRBV6-5
J gene: TRBJ1-6

CDR3 DNA: TGCGCCAGCAGCTTGTCCATGGGCCTTCCAGAGACCCAGTACTTC
CDR3 protein: CASSLSMGLPETQYF
clone size: once
D gene: .
V gene: TRBV5-1
J gene: TRBJ2-5

CDR3 DNA: TGTGCCAGCAGTTTCGAACAGGGCAACACCATATATTTT
CDR3 protein: CASSFEQGNTIYF
clone size: .
D gene: .
V gene: TRBV28
J gene: TRBJ1-3

CDR3 DNA: TGTGCCAGCAGTTTTAGTCGTGATACGCAGTATTTT
CDR3 protein: CASSFSRDTQYF
clone size: .
D gene: .
V gene: TRBV27
J gene: TRBJ2-3

CDR3 DNA: TGTGCCATCAGTGAGTCGACTCGACTAGCGGGAGGACCCCACAATGAGCAGTTCTTC
CDR3 protein: CAISESTRLAGGPHNEQFF
clone size: .
D gene: TRBD2
V gene: TRBV10-3
J gene: TRBJ2-1

CDR3 DNA: TGTGCCAGTAGTCCCGGGACTAGCGGGAGGGGCGACAATGAGCAGTTCTTC
CDR3 protein: CASSPGTSGRGDNEQFF
clone size: .
D gene: TRBD2
V gene: TRBV19
J gene: TRBJ2-1

CDR3 DNA: TGCGCCAGCAGCCAAGCACTAGGCCTTACGGCCGAGCAGTTCTTC
CDR3 protein: CASSQALGLTAEQFF
clone size: .
D gene: .
V gene: TRBV4-1
J gene: TRBJ2-1

CDR3 DNA: TGTGCCAGCAGCTTCTTTCCTGAGCAGTTCTTC
CDR3 protein: CASSFFPEQFF
clone size: .
D gene: .
V gene: TRBV7-8
J gene: TRBJ2-1

CDR3 DNA: TGTGCCAGCTATGGGGTAGAGGGGGACTATGGCTACACCTTC
CDR3 protein: CASYGVEGDYGYTF
clone size: .
D gene: .
V gene: TRBV28
J gene: TRBJ1-2

CDR3 DNA: TGTGCCAGCAGCGTAGGGGACACAACCTACGAGCAGTACTTC
CDR3 protein: CASSVGDTTYEQYF
clone size: .
D gene: .
V gene: TRBV9
J gene: TRBJ2-7

CDR3 DNA: TGTGCCAGCAGCTTATGGTTGAACACTGAAGCTTTCTTT
CDR3 protein: CASSLWLNTEAFF
clone size: once
D gene: .
V gene: TRBV7-2
J gene: TRBJ1-1

CDR3 DNA: TGTGCCAGCAGCGCCCCCACGGAGGGCCTTGAAAAACTGTTTTTT
CDR3 protein: CASSAPTEGLEKLFF
clone size: .
D gene: .
V gene: TRBV9
J gene: TRBJ1-4

CDR3 DNA: TGTGCCAGCAGCCCCAGACTAGCCTACAATGAGCAGTTCTTC
CDR3 protein: CASSPRLAYNEQFF
clone size: .
D gene: .
V gene: TRBV7-8
J gene: TRBJ2-1

CDR3 DNA: TGTGCCAGCAGCTTTATAACAGGGACGAACACTGAAGCTTTCTTT
CDR3 protein: CASSFITGTNTEAFF
clone size: .
D gene: .
V gene: TRBV6-5
J gene: TRBJ1-1

CDR3 DNA: TGTGCCAGCACCCCCACCCATGGGGGCCTAAGGGAAAAACTGTTTTTT
CDR3 protein: CASTPTHGGLREKLFF
clone size: .
D gene: .
V gene: TRBV7-6
J gene: TRBJ1-4

CDR3 DNA: TGTGCCAGCAGTTTGCTAGGTGAAGGGGAGGTTGATGGCTACACCTTC
CDR3 protein: CASSLLGEGEVDGYTF
clone size: .
D gene: .
V gene: TRBV28
J gene: TRBJ1-2

CDR3 DNA: TGTGCCAGTAGTCCCCGACAGGGGCCATCCTACGAGCAGTACTTC
CDR3 protein: CASSPRQGPSYEQYF
clone size: .
D gene: TRBD1
V gene: TRBV19
J gene: TRBJ2-7

CDR3 DNA: TGTGCCAGCGGACCGGCCGCAGACTCCTACGAGCAGTACTTC
CDR3 protein: CASGPAADSYEQYF
clone size: .
D gene: .
V gene: TRBV28
J gene: TRBJ2-7

CDR3 DNA: TGTGCCAGCAGCTTATATGGGAGTGAGGCTTTCTTT
CDR3 protein: CASSLYGSEAFF
clone size: .
D gene: .
V gene: TRBV4-2
J gene: TRBJ1-1

CDR3 DNA: TGTGCCAGCAGCTTAGTGGGCGGTGGGGCCAACGTCCTGACTTTC
CDR3 protein: CASSLVGGGANVLTF
clone size: .
D gene: .
V gene: TRBV7-3
J gene: TRBJ2-6

CDR3 DNA: TGTGCCAGCAGCTTAGATGCGTATTGGTTTCAGGGGATGTTTACGAGCACTGAAGCTTTCTTT
CDR3 protein: CASSLDAYWFQGMFTSTEAFF
clone size: .
D gene: .
V gene: TRBV7-6
J gene: TRBJ1-1

CDR3 DNA: TGTGCCAGCAGCCCCGGGACAGGGAAGGGCTACAATGAGCAGTTCTTC
CDR3 protein: CASSPGTGKGYNEQFF
clone size: .
D gene: TRBD1
V gene: TRBV7-2
J gene: TRBJ2-1

CDR3 DNA: TGTGCCAGCAGCGAGGTAGCGGGAGGGGTAGCGGATACGCAGTATTTT
CDR3 protein: CASSEVAGGVADTQYF
clone size: .
D gene: TRBD2
V gene: TRBV7-9
J gene: TRBJ2-3

CDR3 DNA: TGTGCCAGCAGTTATGGGGGGCTCGGGGAAAAACTGTTTTTT
CDR3 protein: CASSYGGLGEKLFF
clone size: .
D gene: .
V gene: TRBV6-6
J gene: TRBJ1-4

CDR3 DNA: TGTGCCAGCAGTTTGACCCCTCCCTCTCCGCGGGCCAGCTCCTACAATGAGCAGTTCTTC
CDR3 protein: CASSLTPPSPRASSYNEQFF
clone size: .
D gene: .
V gene: TRBV27
J gene: TRBJ2-1

CDR3 DNA: TGTGCCAGCAGTTTAAGGGAGGGGGCTGAAGCTTTCTTT
CDR3 protein: CASSLREGAEAFF
clone size: .
D gene: .
V gene: TRBV27
J gene: TRBJ1-1

CDR3 DNA: TGTGCCAGTAGTATCGGGGCCCCGTACGAGCAGTACTTC
CDR3 protein: CASSIGAPYEQYF
clone size: .
D gene: .
V gene: TRBV19
J gene: TRBJ2-7

CDR3 DNA: TGTGCCAGCAGCTTATCATTAGGGACAGCGAACACTGAAGCTTTCTTT
CDR3 protein: CASSLSLGTANTEAFF
clone size: .
D gene: TRBD1
V gene: TRBV11-2
J gene: TRBJ1-1